This T cell receptor (beta chain) was sequenced during a study of cytomegalovirus exposure and HLA in healthy donors. Only in-frame clones appear in the TCRdb table, and some are missing; sequencing was by immunoSEQ multiplex PCR. Here the sample spans some 270,000 clones, approximately 83% being singletons. The CDR3 runs to 12 residues. Germline trimming cut 8 bases from V and 7 bases from J; bases unmatched to any gene: 6. Per the germline V gene, CDR1 is KGHSH and CDR2 is LQKENI. Sequenced input: PBMCs. The chain couples TRBV18 to TRBJ2-7, with TRBD1 identical over 9 bases. The receptor comes from a woman between 18 and 30 years old in good health and CMV-seronegative. Here the CDR3 reads CASRTGADEQYF. CDR3 DNA: TGTGCCAGCCGGACAGGGGCGGATGAGCAGTACTTC.